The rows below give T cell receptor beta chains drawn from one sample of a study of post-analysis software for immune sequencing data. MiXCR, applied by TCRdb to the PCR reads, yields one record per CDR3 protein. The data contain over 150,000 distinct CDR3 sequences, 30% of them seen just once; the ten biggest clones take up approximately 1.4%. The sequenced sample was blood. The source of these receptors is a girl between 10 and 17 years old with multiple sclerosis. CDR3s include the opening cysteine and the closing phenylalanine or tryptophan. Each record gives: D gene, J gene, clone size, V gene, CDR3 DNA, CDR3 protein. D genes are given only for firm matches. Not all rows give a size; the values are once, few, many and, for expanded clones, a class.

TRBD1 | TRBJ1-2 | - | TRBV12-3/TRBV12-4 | TGTGCCAGCAGCCAACACCAGGGGGCATATAGCTATGGCTACACCTTC | CASSQHQGAYSYGYTF
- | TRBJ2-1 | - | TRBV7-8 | TGTGCCAGCAGCCCGGGAGAGGGTACTACGAATGAGCAGTTCTTC | CASSPGEGTTNEQFF
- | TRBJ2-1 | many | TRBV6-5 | TGTGCCAGCAGTTACGGAGGGTATCTGAGCAATGAGCAGTTCTTC | CASSYGGYLSNEQFF
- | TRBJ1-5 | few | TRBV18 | TGTGCCAGTTCTAGTGGGACTAATCAGCCCCAGCATTTT | CASSSGTNQPQHF
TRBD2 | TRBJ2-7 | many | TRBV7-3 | TGTGCCAGCAGCCAGGGACTAGCGGGAGCCTACGAGCAGTACTTC | CASSQGLAGAYEQYF
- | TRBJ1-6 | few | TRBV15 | TGTGCCTCTGGGGGGGCAGGGGCTTCACCCCTCCACTTT | CASGGAGASPLHF
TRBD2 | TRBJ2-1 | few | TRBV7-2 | TGTGCCAGCAGCTTAGCACTAGCGGGAGGGTACAATGAGCAGTTCTTC | CASSLALAGGYNEQFF
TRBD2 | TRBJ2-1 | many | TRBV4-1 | TGCGCCAGCAGGTCTAGCGGGAGATTGGATGAGCAGTTCTTC | CASRSSGRLDEQFF
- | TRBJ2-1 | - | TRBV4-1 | TGCGCCAGCAGCCCGGGGAGCTATGAGCAGTTCTTC | CASSPGSYEQFF
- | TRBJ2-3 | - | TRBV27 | TGTGCCAGCAGTTTGCGGCAATTGTTAAGCACAGATACGCAGTATTTT | CASSLRQLLSTDTQYF
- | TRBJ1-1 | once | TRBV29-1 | TGCAGCGTCCCACATGCGGGACACAAGAACACTGAAGCTTTCTTT | CSVPHAGHKNTEAFF
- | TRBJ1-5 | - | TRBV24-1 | TGTGCCACCAGTGGTTCTTTAGGCAATCAGCCCCAGCATTTT | CATSGSLGNQPQHF
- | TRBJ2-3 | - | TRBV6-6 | TGTGCCAGCAGTGTCCCGGGTCGCGGGGACACAGGTACGCAGTATTTT | CASSVPGRGDTGTQYF
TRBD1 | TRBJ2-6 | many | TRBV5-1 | TGCGCCAGCAGCTATAGGGACAGGGCCAGCTCTGGGGCCAACGTCCTGACTTTC | CASSYRDRASSGANVLTF
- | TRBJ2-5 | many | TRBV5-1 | TGCGCCAGCAGCTCCACGGGGACGCGGGAAGAGACCCAGTACTTC | CASSSTGTREETQYF